The rows below give T cell receptor beta chains drawn from one sample of a study of blood T cells in healthy people across ages. In TCRdb, the 5' RACE reads were re-called with MiXCR into one record per CDR3 protein. The sample shows about 2 million distinct CDR3 sequences, less than 50% of them seen only once. Input material: blood. Receptors originate from a middle-aged woman in good health. Both conserved end residues are part of each CDR3. The order of the fields is clone size, J gene, D gene, V gene, CDR3 DNA, CDR3 protein. D genes are given only for firm matches. Only part of the rows carry a size: once, few, many, or a class if the clone is expanded.

once	TRBJ2-3	NA	TRBV10-3	TGTGCCATCAGTTCGGGACTCCTACAGGGAGACACAGATACGCAGTATTTT	CAISSGLLQGDTDTQYF
NA	TRBJ2-5	TRBD1	TRBV7-9	TGTGCCAGCAGCACCCAGGCCTCCGGACAGGGTGCACAAGAGACCCAGTACTTC	CASSTQASGQGAQETQYF
few	TRBJ2-5	TRBD1	TRBV5-1	TGCGCCAGCAGAACAAGGACAGGGAACGGGGTCCAAGAGACCCAGTACTTC	CASRTRTGNGVQETQYF
NA	TRBJ2-1	NA	TRBV5-1	TGCGCCAGCAGCACCCGGGCCGAAAATGAGCAGTTCTTC	CASSTRAENEQFF
NA	TRBJ2-5	TRBD2	TRBV2	TGTGCCAGCAGTGTCCGGGAGGCCAGCCAAGAGACCCAGTACTTC	CASSVREASQETQYF
NA	TRBJ1-5	NA	TRBV6-2/TRBV6-3	TGTGCCAGCAGTTATCGGGGGGCGGGCAATCAGCCCCAGCATTTT	CASSYRGAGNQPQHF
NA	TRBJ2-1	NA	TRBV7-2	TGTGCCAGCAGCTCGGCAGCCTACAATGAGCAGTTCTTC	CASSSAAYNEQFF
NA	TRBJ2-6	NA	TRBV7-9	TGTGCCAGCAGCCCTCTGCCGGCCAACGTCCTGACTTTC	CASSPLPANVLTF
NA	TRBJ1-1	TRBD1	TRBV6-5	TGTGCCAGCAGCTCCGACAGGGGGCTTATTGAAGCTTTCTTT	CASSSDRGLIEAFF
few	TRBJ1-1	NA	TRBV9	TGTGCCAGCAGCGTAGTACCGGAGAACACTGAAGCTTTCTTT	CASSVVPENTEAFF
once	TRBJ2-5	NA	TRBV2	TGTGCCAGCAGTGAAGCCCATGGGCAGACCCAGTACTTC	CASSEAHGQTQYF
NA	TRBJ2-1	NA	TRBV5-1	TGCGCCAGCAGCTGGCAGGAAGTCTCCTACAATGAGCAGTTCTTC	CASSWQEVSYNEQFF
many	TRBJ2-7	NA	TRBV12-3/TRBV12-4	TGTGCCAGCAACAAAGGGATCTCCTACGAGCAGTACTTC	CASNKGISYEQYF
few	TRBJ2-4	NA	TRBV14	TGTGCCAGCAGCCAGTCTAGGGGCGCGAGGTGGAACATTCAGTACTTC	CASSQSRGARWNIQYF
few	TRBJ2-4	NA	TRBV12-3/TRBV12-4	TGTGCCAGCAGTCTGGTTAGCACACTTCTAGCCAAAAACATTCAGTACTTC	CASSLVSTLLAKNIQYF
NA	TRBJ2-3	NA	TRBV12-3/TRBV12-4	TGTGCCAGCAGTTTGACTACCCCAGATACGCAGTATTTT	CASSLTTPDTQYF
NA	TRBJ2-1	NA	TRBV7-2	TGTGCCAGCAGCCCGCGGCAGGACAGATACAATGAGCAGTTCTTC	CASSPRQDRYNEQFF
NA	TRBJ2-7	NA	TRBV3-1	TGTGCCAGCAGCCAAGGGAGTTGCGAGCAGTACTTC	CASSQGSCEQYF
NA	TRBJ1-4	NA	TRBV2	TGTGCCAGCAGTCACCGGGTCTCAACTAATGAAAAACTGTTTTTT	CASSHRVSTNEKLFF
NA	TRBJ1-5	NA	TRBV6-2/TRBV6-3	TGTGCCACTGCCGAGGGGATTCAGCCCCAGCATTTT	CATAEGIQPQHF
NA	TRBJ2-3	TRBD1	TRBV6-6	TGTGCCAGCAGCTCCAGGGGCGGGACAGGGGGCATCGATACGCAGTATTTT	CASSSRGGTGGIDTQYF
NA	TRBJ1-2	NA	TRBV7-2	TGTGCCAGCAGCGTTGGACCGACAAACACCTTC	CASSVGPTNTF
NA	TRBJ1-2	NA	TRBV12-3/TRBV12-4	TGTGCCAGCAACGGGGGACCTGGGATACATAACTATGGCTACACCTTC	CASNGGPGIHNYGYTF
NA	TRBJ2-7	TRBD1	TRBV15	TGTGCCACCAGTCCGGGACAGGGGTACAACGAGCAGTACTTC	CATSPGQGYNEQYF
NA	TRBJ1-5	NA	TRBV20-1	TGCAGTGCTAGAGAGCCCAGGGATAGCAATCAGCCCCAGCATTTT	CSAREPRDSNQPQHF
NA	TRBJ1-1	NA	TRBV6-5	TGTGCCAGCAGTTGGAACGGCCCCAGTGGAGGAGCTTTCTTT	CASSWNGPSGGAFF
NA	TRBJ2-3	NA	TRBV6-9	TGTGCCAGCAGCTATGGGTGGCGGGGGCGGTTTGTTACGCAGTATTTT	CASSYGWRGRFVTQYF
NA	TRBJ1-6	NA	TRBV6-5	TGTGCCAGCACCGAGTGGGGGGAGACAGATAATTCACCCCTCCACTTT	CASTEWGETDNSPLHF
NA	TRBJ2-7	TRBD1	TRBV27	TGTGCCAGCAGTTCAGGACAGGGGGTAATAAACGAGCAGTACTTC	CASSSGQGVINEQYF
many	TRBJ2-7	NA	TRBV6-5	TGTGCCAGCAGTTACTCGAGGGACCCCTACGAGCAGTACTTC	CASSYSRDPYEQYF
NA	TRBJ1-2	TRBD1	TRBV5-1	TGCGCCAGCAGCCGAAACTCCGGGACAGTAGCGTATGGCTACACCTTC	CASSRNSGTVAYGYTF
NA	TRBJ2-5	NA	TRBV7-2	TGTGCCAGCAGCCCCCCTCGTGGGACCCAGTACTTC	CASSPPRGTQYF
few	TRBJ2-3	NA	TRBV6-5	TGTGCCAGCAGTTACCCAACTACAGGGACGCTTGGCACAGATACGCAGTATTTT	CASSYPTTGTLGTDTQYF
NA	TRBJ1-5	NA	TRBV12-3/TRBV12-4	TGTGCCAGCAGTTTCTACAAGGGATTGGGCAATCAGCCCCAGCATTTT	CASSFYKGLGNQPQHF
NA	TRBJ2-7	NA	TRBV25-1	TGTGCCAGCAGTGCACGCATGAGCTCCTACGAGCAGTACTTC	CASSARMSSYEQYF
few	TRBJ2-3	NA	TRBV27	TGTGCCAGCAGTTACAGGAGAACCATAGATACGCAGTATTTT	CASSYRRTIDTQYF
NA	TRBJ2-1	NA	TRBV7-2	TGTGCCAGCAGGCCGACAGCACACTCCTACAATGAGCAGTTCTTC	CASRPTAHSYNEQFF
NA	TRBJ2-5	TRBD2	TRBV7-2	TGTGCCAGCAGCTTAGCGCGGGGGGACGCCAGAGAGACCCAGTACTTC	CASSLARGDARETQYF
NA	TRBJ2-5	TRBD1	TRBV6-2/TRBV6-3	TGTGCCAGCAGTTACTCAGGATTTGGACAGGTCCAATCGGGGCAGTACTTC	CASSYSGFGQVQSGQYF
NA	TRBJ2-7	TRBD1	TRBV29-1	TGCAGCGTCCGAAGGGGGCCCGCGGGTGTCTACGAGCAGTACTTC	CSVRRGPAGVYEQYF
few	TRBJ2-5	TRBD2	TRBV6-2/TRBV6-3	TGTGCCAGCAGTTACTCCCGACTAGCGGGGGGCCTACAAGAGACCCAGTACTTC	CASSYSRLAGGLQETQYF
few	TRBJ2-7	TRBD2	TRBV28	TGTGCCAGCAGTCCGGCGGGGGGGGGCTTCCAGTCCGAGCAGTACTTC	CASSPAGGGFQSEQYF
NA	TRBJ2-3	TRBD2	TRBV6-6	TGTGCCAGTTATAGCGGGGGATCCACAGATACGCAGTATTTT	CASYSGGSTDTQYF
NA	TRBJ2-4	TRBD2	TRBV7-2	TGTGTCAGCAGCTTAGAGGCTAGCGGGGCCAAAAACATTCAGTACTTC	CVSSLEASGAKNIQYF
few	TRBJ2-4	NA	TRBV12-3/TRBV12-4	TGTGCCAGCACCCTAAACGGGGTAGAAAACATTCAGTACTTC	CASTLNGVENIQYF
few	TRBJ2-7	NA	TRBV5-1	TGCGCCAGCAGCACATTTACAGGCCCCTACGAGCAGTACTTC	CASSTFTGPYEQYF
few	TRBJ2-3	NA	TRBV11-2	TGTGCCAGCAACCGACTGGGAAGGAGAGATACGCAGTATTTT	CASNRLGRRDTQYF
few	TRBJ2-5	NA	TRBV27	TGTGCCAGCAGTTCAGTCCTGGGGAGAGAGACCCAGTACTTC	CASSSVLGRETQYF
NA	TRBJ2-2	NA	TRBV4-1	TGCGCCAGCAGCCAAGAACCGGGGGGCTTAACCGGGGAGCTGTTTTTT	CASSQEPGGLTGELFF
once	TRBJ2-1	TRBD2	TRBV20-1	TGCAGTGCTCCCTTTGGGGGGGGGAGATACAATGAGCAGTTCTTC	CSAPFGGGRYNEQFF
NA	TRBJ2-1	NA	TRBV7-9	TGTGCCAGCAGTCCGAAGGCCAAGCACAATGAGCAGTTCTTC	CASSPKAKHNEQFF
NA	TRBJ2-5	TRBD2	TRBV5-1	TGTGCCAGCAGCTCGACTAGCGGGGAAGAGACCCAGTACTTC	CASSSTSGEETQYF
few	TRBJ1-2	NA	TRBV20-1	TGCAGTGCTAGAGATCAAAGGGCCCTCCTCTATGGCTACACCTTC	CSARDQRALLYGYTF
NA	TRBJ1-2	NA	TRBV29-1	TGCAGCGTTCGGGACACCTCGTATGGCTACACCTTC	CSVRDTSYGYTF